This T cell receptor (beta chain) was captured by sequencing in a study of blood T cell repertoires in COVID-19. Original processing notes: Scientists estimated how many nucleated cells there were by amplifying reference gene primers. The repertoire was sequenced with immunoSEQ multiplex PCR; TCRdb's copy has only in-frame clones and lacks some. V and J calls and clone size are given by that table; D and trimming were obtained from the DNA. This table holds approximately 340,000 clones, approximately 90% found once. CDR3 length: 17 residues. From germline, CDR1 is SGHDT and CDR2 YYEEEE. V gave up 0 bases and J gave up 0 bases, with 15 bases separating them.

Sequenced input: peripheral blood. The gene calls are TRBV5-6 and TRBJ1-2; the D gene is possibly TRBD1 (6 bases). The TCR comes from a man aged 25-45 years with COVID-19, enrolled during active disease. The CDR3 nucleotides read TGTGCCAGCAGCTTGGCGACAGGTCCAACTCCTAACTATGGCTACACCTTC. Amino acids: CASSLATGPTPNYGYTF.